The rows below give T cell receptor beta chains drawn from one sample of a study of blood T cell repertoires in COVID-19. The protocol was immunoSEQ multiplex PCR, while the TCRdb copy is restricted to in-frame clones and leaves out a portion. The repertoire has over 250,000 clones, around 83% of them found once; the top ten carry less than 5.5%. The sequenced sample was PBMCs or T cells enriched from blood (not recorded which). Receptors originate from a man aged 35-49 years who had been exposed to COVID-19. CDR3s leave out the opening cysteine and the closing phenylalanine or tryptophan. The order of the fields is CDR3 protein, V gene, D gene, clone size, J gene. D genes are given only for firm matches. A clone size is listed for some rows: how often the clone was seen (once, few, many), or a class if it is expanded.

CDR3 protein: ASSLAASTDTQY; V gene: TRBV28; D gene: .; clone size: few; J gene: TRBJ2-3
CDR3 protein: ASTPSGKRELF; V gene: TRBV27; D gene: TRBD2; clone size: .; J gene: TRBJ2-2
CDR3 protein: ASSLGLGREGRYEQY; V gene: TRBV7-9; D gene: TRBD2; clone size: .; J gene: TRBJ2-7
CDR3 protein: ASSPKEARVFSLNYGYT; V gene: TRBV5-1; D gene: .; clone size: .; J gene: TRBJ1-2
CDR3 protein: ASSPQGGLNTEAF; V gene: TRBV11-2; D gene: TRBD1; clone size: .; J gene: TRBJ1-1
CDR3 protein: ARSSNRDRVIYEQY; V gene: TRBV5-3; D gene: TRBD1; clone size: .; J gene: TRBJ2-7
CDR3 protein: ASSDRQGGLGGYT; V gene: TRBV5-1; D gene: TRBD1; clone size: .; J gene: TRBJ1-2
CDR3 protein: ASFTPGLQETQY; V gene: TRBV28; D gene: .; clone size: few; J gene: TRBJ2-5
CDR3 protein: ASSLTGGSYEQY; V gene: TRBV7-3; D gene: .; clone size: .; J gene: TRBJ2-7
CDR3 protein: ASSSAHGTGGYEQY; V gene: TRBV7-3; D gene: TRBD1; clone size: .; J gene: TRBJ2-7
CDR3 protein: ASSLKGREGFYEQF; V gene: TRBV7-9; D gene: TRBD2; clone size: .; J gene: TRBJ2-1
CDR3 protein: ASSSTREQF; V gene: TRBV5-6; D gene: .; clone size: once; J gene: TRBJ2-1
CDR3 protein: SASWRSDNSGRTSTDTQY; V gene: TRBV20-1; D gene: TRBD2; clone size: .; J gene: TRBJ2-3
CDR3 protein: ASNIGQTNTEAF; V gene: TRBV2; D gene: .; clone size: .; J gene: TRBJ1-1
CDR3 protein: ASSQDQGTGDRDGYT; V gene: TRBV4-1; D gene: TRBD1; clone size: .; J gene: TRBJ1-2
CDR3 protein: ASSQDVGGNQPQH; V gene: TRBV3-1/TRBV3-2; D gene: TRBD1; clone size: .; J gene: TRBJ1-5
CDR3 protein: ASSNDLGSGGEQF; V gene: TRBV5-1; D gene: .; clone size: .; J gene: TRBJ2-1
CDR3 protein: ASSFLGQGTEAF; V gene: TRBV5-1; D gene: TRBD1; clone size: .; J gene: TRBJ1-1
CDR3 protein: AWSASTGGAEKLF; V gene: TRBV30; D gene: TRBD1; clone size: .; J gene: TRBJ1-4
CDR3 protein: ASSLDRAASYNEQF; V gene: TRBV7-9; D gene: .; clone size: .; J gene: TRBJ2-1
CDR3 protein: ASSPLNEAGREF; V gene: TRBV18; D gene: .; clone size: .; J gene: TRBJ2-1
CDR3 protein: ASSPMVGGLNTEAF; V gene: TRBV4-2; D gene: .; clone size: .; J gene: TRBJ1-1
CDR3 protein: ASSRPGETQY; V gene: TRBV7-3; D gene: .; clone size: .; J gene: TRBJ2-5
CDR3 protein: ASSVGLADSYEQY; V gene: TRBV9; D gene: TRBD2; clone size: .; J gene: TRBJ2-7
CDR3 protein: ASMRGGNTGELF; V gene: TRBV5-1; D gene: .; clone size: .; J gene: TRBJ2-2
CDR3 protein: ASSEPGAKNIQY; V gene: TRBV5-1; D gene: .; clone size: .; J gene: TRBJ2-4
CDR3 protein: ASLQGGNTEAF; V gene: TRBV7-9; D gene: TRBD1; clone size: many; J gene: TRBJ1-1
CDR3 protein: ASSNGGGDEQF; V gene: TRBV10-1; D gene: TRBD2; clone size: .; J gene: TRBJ2-1
CDR3 protein: AWHGVEEDEQY; V gene: TRBV30; D gene: .; clone size: few; J gene: TRBJ2-7
CDR3 protein: ASSFRVAEAF; V gene: TRBV12-3/TRBV12-4; D gene: .; clone size: .; J gene: TRBJ1-1
CDR3 protein: ATGQGASGYT; V gene: TRBV24-1; D gene: TRBD1; clone size: .; J gene: TRBJ1-2
CDR3 protein: ASSFPGRETQY; V gene: TRBV12-3/TRBV12-4; D gene: .; clone size: once; J gene: TRBJ2-5
CDR3 protein: ASSELMGQGATDTQY; V gene: TRBV6-1; D gene: TRBD1; clone size: few; J gene: TRBJ2-3
CDR3 protein: ASSLMGGGDSGEQY; V gene: TRBV11-2; D gene: .; clone size: once; J gene: TRBJ2-7
CDR3 protein: ASSRSLVGTESYEQY; V gene: TRBV27; D gene: TRBD1; clone size: .; J gene: TRBJ2-7
CDR3 protein: ASSPLDRVDPF; V gene: TRBV7-3; D gene: TRBD1; clone size: once; J gene: TRBJ2-1
CDR3 protein: ASSQFRAPPT; V gene: TRBV3-1/TRBV3-2; D gene: .; clone size: few; J gene: TRBJ1-2
CDR3 protein: ASSYSGGHRGNT; V gene: TRBV6-5; D gene: .; clone size: .; J gene: TRBJ1-2
CDR3 protein: SVGETGGGYT; V gene: TRBV29-1; D gene: TRBD1; clone size: .; J gene: TRBJ1-2
CDR3 protein: ASSPWTGLNEQY; V gene: TRBV5-1; D gene: TRBD1; clone size: once; J gene: TRBJ2-7
CDR3 protein: ASSLAGSDGNIQY; V gene: TRBV11-2; D gene: .; clone size: .; J gene: TRBJ2-4
CDR3 protein: ASSEALGPSPGELF; V gene: TRBV2; D gene: .; clone size: .; J gene: TRBJ2-2